This T cell receptor beta chain appears in the sequencing data of a study of T-cell reconstitution after alpha-beta-depleted transplantation in children. Study-wide results and limits: Several hundred expanded graft clones reportedly were the source of alpha-beta T cells about two months after transplant. At the one-year point after transplant, T-cell counts and TCRbeta diversity were found to come mostly from T cells that had been newly produced.

This clonotype was counted many times. Its antigen is not identified. Molecular barcoding with unique molecular identifiers was used for the TCRbeta library. TCRdb itself ran the PCR reads through MiXCR, one entry per CDR3 protein. Here the sample spans 480,000 or so distinct CDR3 sequences, 10% being singletons. The source of this sequence is a child aged 2 to 10 with inherited bone marrow failure, due to receive a stem cell transplant. The sample consisted of PBMCs, taken before TCRalphabeta/CD19-depleted stem cell transplant.

The CDR3 DNA sequence: TGTGCCAGCAGTTACTCGGTCGTGAGTTCCAAAAACATTCAGTACTTC. Protein: CASSYSVVSSKNIQYF. The chain employs TRBV6-5 and TRBJ2-4; D ambiguous. The CDR3 loop spans 16 amino acids. Trimming removed 0 bases from V and 2 bases from J, with 11 bases in between. Germline CDR1 is MNHEY and CDR2 is SVGAGI.